Ten or more counts support the clone carrying this TCR beta chain. Per the germline V gene, CDR1 is ENHRY and CDR2 is SYGVKD. This CDR3 spans 12 amino acids. Trimming stripped 8 bases from V and 0 bases from J, with 7 bases between. The data are from a study of Graves' ophthalmopathy and Graves' hyperthyroidism. The wider study: Peripheral blood was collected at initial diagnosis, before any treatment.

RNA transcripts were the template, and TCR beta CDR3 regions were amplified from them. HTBI primers primed a first-round RT-PCR, and a second-round multiplex PCR followed. TCRdb fed the multiplex PCR reads into MiXCR, producing one record per CDR3 protein. Seen here are 200,000 to 250,000 distinct CDR3 sequences, under 25% observed once, and the top ten hold roughly 40%. The V call is TRBV10-3, the J call TRBJ1-1; D uncertain. Sequenced material: peripheral blood. This TCR was recovered from a woman between 45 and 65 years old with Graves' ophthalmopathy. The CDR3 DNA follows: TGTGCCATCGGAGGAATGAACACTGAAGCTTTCTTT. Amino acids: CAIGGMNTEAFF.